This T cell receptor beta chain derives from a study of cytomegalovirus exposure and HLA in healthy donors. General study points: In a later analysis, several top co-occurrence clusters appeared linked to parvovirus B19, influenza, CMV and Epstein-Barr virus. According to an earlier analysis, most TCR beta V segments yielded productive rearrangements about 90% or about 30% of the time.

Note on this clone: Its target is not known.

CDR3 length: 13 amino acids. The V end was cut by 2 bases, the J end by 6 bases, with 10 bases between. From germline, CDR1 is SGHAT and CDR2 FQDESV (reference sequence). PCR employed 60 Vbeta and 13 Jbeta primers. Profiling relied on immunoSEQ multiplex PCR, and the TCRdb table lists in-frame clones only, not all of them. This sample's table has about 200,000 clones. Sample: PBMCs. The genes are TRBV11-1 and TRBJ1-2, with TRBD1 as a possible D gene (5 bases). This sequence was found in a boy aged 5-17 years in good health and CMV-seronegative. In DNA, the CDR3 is TGTGCCAGCAGCTTACCAGGGCTCGATGGCTACACCTTC. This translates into CASSLPGLDGYTF.